This T cell receptor (beta chain) was sequenced during a study of blood T cell repertoires in COVID-19 (TCRdb year 2020). Notes on the research overall: Samples from collaborators originated in the United States, Italy and Spain and spanned both the acute and convalescent phases of COVID-19. The material from the prospective study consisted of cDNA or gDNA derived from T cells, B-cell-depleted T cells, or PBMCs. The repertoires were released in a freely available public database intended as a resource for research on the immune response to SARS-CoV-2. Deeply sampled blood TCRbeta repertoires from subjects exposed to, actively infected with, or recovered from COVID-19 were included in the dataset. Where available, HLA class I and class II types were obtained from metadata supplied by the sample provider rather than from assay-based typing. The sample metadata nearly always contained a de-identified subject ID, COVID-19 status, age in years and sex. Samples came from the ongoing ImmuneRACE study (first 160 participants) plus 1,254 subjects from 6 global collaborators.

TCRbeta CDR3 regions were amplified from genomic DNA using the immunoSEQ Assay, a bias-controlled multiplex PCR. Per the original workflow: Nucleated cell counts per sample were estimated from amplification of reference gene primers within the assay. Sequence reads were collapsed and filtered to measure the absolute abundance of every unique TCRbeta CDR3 rearrangement. Productive Simpson clonality was computed per sample as the square root of Simpson's diversity index over productive rearrangements. As stored in TCRdb, this immuneACCESS dataset retains in-frame rearrangements with V and J assigned. A fraction of the clones does not appear; measured against another copy, unresolved V genes explain less than half of the discrepancy, and the remainder lacks a known reason. The V and J calls and clone size were taken over from that table, and D and trimming were inferred from the DNA. Within this sample are approximately 66,000 clones, with 88% of them counted one time only. The ten largest clonotypes hold about a fifth of the sample.

What the research found in general, with its limitations: The amount of clinical and demographic metadata varied by source and participant and was provided uncurated.

Collaborating institutions collected whole blood in K2EDTA tubes following their own protocols. For TCRbeta analysis, collaborators shipped samples as frozen whole blood, isolated PBMCs, or DNA extracted from either of those sample types. The junction carries 12 bases between V and J, which are trimmed by 5 bases and 1 base respectively. The CDR3, cysteine through phenylalanine, is 14 amino acids long. This entry keeps only the CDR3 DNA: 42 bases, framed from base 1. CDR1 MNHEY and CDR2 SMNVEV are derived from the germline V gene (reference sequence). Comment on this clone: The specificity of this receptor is unknown. Per-nucleotide qualities are absent, and no much larger clonotype sits a single base away.

Sequencing was performed on peripheral blood. Rearrangement joined TRBV27 to TRBJ2-7, with a weak D call of TRBD1 (6 bases match). The receptor comes from a woman aged 50 to 60 with active or convalescent COVID-19. This receptor has the CDR3 CASSVLGGSYEQYF. The nucleotide sequence is given as TGTGCCAGCAGTGTCCTAGGGGGTTCCTACGAGCAGTACTTC.